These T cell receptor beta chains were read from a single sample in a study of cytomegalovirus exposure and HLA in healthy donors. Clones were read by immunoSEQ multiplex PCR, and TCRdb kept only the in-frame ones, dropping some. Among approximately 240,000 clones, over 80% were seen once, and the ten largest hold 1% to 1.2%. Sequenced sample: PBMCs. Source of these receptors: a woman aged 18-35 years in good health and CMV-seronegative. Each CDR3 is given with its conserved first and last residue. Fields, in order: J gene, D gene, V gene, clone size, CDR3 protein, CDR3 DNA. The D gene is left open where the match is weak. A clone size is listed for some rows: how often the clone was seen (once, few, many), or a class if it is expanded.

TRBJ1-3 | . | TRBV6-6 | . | CASSYRPTGFRNTIYF | TGTGCCAGCAGTTACCGACCTACAGGGTTTCGAAACACCATATATTTT
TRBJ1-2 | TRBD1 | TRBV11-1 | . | CASSKDRNYGYTF | TGTGCCAGCAGCAAGGACAGGAATTATGGCTACACCTTC
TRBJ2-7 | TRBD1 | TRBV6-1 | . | CASRENRGPLAYEQYF | TGTGCCAGCAGGGAAAACAGGGGACCTCTGGCCTACGAGCAGTACTTC
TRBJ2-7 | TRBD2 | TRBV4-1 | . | CASSQLLAGVGDSYEQYF | TGCGCCAGCAGCCAGCTCCTAGCGGGAGTGGGTGATTCCTACGAGCAGTACTTC
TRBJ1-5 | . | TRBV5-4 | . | CASSLYAPGGSQPQHF | TGTGCCAGCAGCTTGTACGCTCCGGGGGGTAGTCAGCCCCAGCATTTT
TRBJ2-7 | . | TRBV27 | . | CASSLPPGRGPGEQYF | TGTGCCAGCAGTTTACCGCCGGGGAGAGGGCCGGGGGAGCAGTACTTC
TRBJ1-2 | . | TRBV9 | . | CASSTLPPDSYGYTF | TGTGCCAGCAGCACCCTCCCCCCGGACAGCTATGGCTACACCTTC
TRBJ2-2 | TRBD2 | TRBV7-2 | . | CASSLGTSGKELFF | TGTGCCAGCAGCCTCGGGACTAGCGGGAAAGAGCTGTTTTTT
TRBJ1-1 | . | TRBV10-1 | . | CASSEAAGVRYTEAFF | TGCGCCAGCAGTGAGGCGGCCGGGGTTCGATACACTGAAGCTTTCTTT
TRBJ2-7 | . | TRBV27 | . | CASSLRQGEVYF | TGTGCCAGCAGTTTACGTCAGGGGGAGGTGTACTTC
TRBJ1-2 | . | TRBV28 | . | CASGNRDYGYTF | TGTGCCAGTGGAAACAGGGACTATGGCTACACCTTC
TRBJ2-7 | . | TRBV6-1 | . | CASSLVAEQYF | TGTGCCAGCAGTCTCGTAGCAGAGCAGTACTTC
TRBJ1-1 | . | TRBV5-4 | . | CASSFKAVGTEAFF | TGTGCCAGCAGCTTCAAGGCGGTCGGTACTGAAGCTTTCTTT
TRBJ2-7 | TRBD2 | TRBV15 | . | CATSPLAGGAYEQYF | TGTGCCACCAGCCCACTAGCGGGAGGGGCCTACGAGCAGTACTTC
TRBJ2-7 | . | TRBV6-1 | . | CASSVRRDYEQYF | TGTGCCAGCAGTGTGCGGCGGGACTACGAGCAGTACTTC
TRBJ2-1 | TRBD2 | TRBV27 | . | CASSSGTSGSPRSEQFF | TGTGCCAGCAGCTCCGGGACTAGCGGGAGCCCACGCAGTGAGCAGTTCTTC
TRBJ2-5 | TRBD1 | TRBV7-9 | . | CASSGFGTEETQYF | TGTGCCAGCAGCGGGTTCGGGACAGAAGAGACCCAGTACTTC
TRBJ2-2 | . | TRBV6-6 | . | CASSYSLRDNTGELFF | TGTGCCAGCAGTTACTCGTTGCGGGATAACACCGGGGAGCTGTTTTTT
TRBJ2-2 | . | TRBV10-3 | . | CAISESEGTGELFF | TGTGCCATCAGTGAGTCGGAGGGCACCGGGGAGCTGTTTTTT
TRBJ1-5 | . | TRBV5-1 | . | CASSLGDNQPQHF | TGCGCCAGCAGCTTGGGAGACAATCAGCCCCAGCATTTT
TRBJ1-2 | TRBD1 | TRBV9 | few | CASSVGPSQGAYGYTF | TGTGCCAGCAGCGTAGGACCCTCACAGGGGGCCTATGGCTACACCTTC
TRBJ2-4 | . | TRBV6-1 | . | CASSGTPGHVSF | TGTGCCAGCAGTGGGACCCCGGGACATGTCTCCTTC
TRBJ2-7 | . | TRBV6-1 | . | CASSDISYEQYF | TGTGCCAGCAGTGATATCTCCTACGAGCAGTACTTC
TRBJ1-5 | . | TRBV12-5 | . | CASGFRQYAATRYSNQPQHF | TGTGCTAGTGGTTTCCGACAGTATGCGGCGACTAGGTATAGCAATCAGCCCCAGCATTTT
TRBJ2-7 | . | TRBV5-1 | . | CASSLALSYEQYF | TGCGCCAGCAGCTTGGCACTGAGCTACGAGCAGTACTTC
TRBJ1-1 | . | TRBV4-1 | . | CASSQDKAALEAFF | TGCGCCAGCAGCCAAGATAAGGCAGCGCTTGAAGCTTTCTTT
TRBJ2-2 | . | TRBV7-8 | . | CASSSDSFANTGELFF | TGTGCCAGCAGCTCGGACAGCTTCGCGAACACCGGGGAGCTGTTTTTT
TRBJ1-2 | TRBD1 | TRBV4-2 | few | CASSPGGQGDGYTF | TGTGCCAGCAGCCCGGGGGGACAGGGGGACGGCTACACCTTC
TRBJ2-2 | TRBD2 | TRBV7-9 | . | CASRSSGRNTGELFF | TGTGCCAGCAGATCTAGCGGGAGGAACACCGGGGAGCTGTTTTTT
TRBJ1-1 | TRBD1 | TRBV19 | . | CASRTGGTEAFF | TGTGCCAGTAGAACAGGGGGCACTGAAGCTTTCTTT
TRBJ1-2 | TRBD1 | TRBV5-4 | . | CASSHPDRAIGYTF | TGTGCCAGCAGCCACCCGGACAGGGCCATTGGCTACACCTTC
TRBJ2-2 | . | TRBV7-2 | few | CASSYQLGELFF | TGTGCCAGCAGCTACCAGTTAGGGGAGCTGTTTTTT
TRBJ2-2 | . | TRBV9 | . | CASSRDQGNTGELFF | TGTGCCAGCAGCAGAGATCAGGGGAACACCGGGGAGCTGTTTTTT
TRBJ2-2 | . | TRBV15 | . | CATGDRQTGELFF | TGTGCCACTGGCGACAGGCAAACGGGGGAGCTGTTTTTT
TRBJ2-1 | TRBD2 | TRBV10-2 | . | CASSESLAGGINEQFF | TGCGCCAGCAGTGAGTCGCTAGCGGGAGGGATAAATGAGCAGTTCTTC
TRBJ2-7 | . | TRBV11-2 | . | CASSFPRTPPSYEQYF | TGTGCCAGCAGCTTCCCCCGGACACCACCCTCCTACGAGCAGTACTTC
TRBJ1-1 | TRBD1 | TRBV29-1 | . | CSGSSGTANTEAFF | TGCAGCGGCTCTTCCGGGACAGCAAACACTGAAGCTTTCTTT
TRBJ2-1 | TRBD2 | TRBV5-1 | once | CASSSIGTSGRSYNEQFF | TGCGCCAGCAGCTCAATTGGGACTAGCGGGAGGTCCTACAATGAGCAGTTCTTC
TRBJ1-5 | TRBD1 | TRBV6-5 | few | CASRSTGGSNQPQHF | TGTGCCAGCAGGTCGACAGGGGGTAGCAATCAGCCCCAGCATTTT
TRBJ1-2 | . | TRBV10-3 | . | CAISESARSTF | TGTGCCATCAGTGAGTCGGCAAGGAGCACCTTC
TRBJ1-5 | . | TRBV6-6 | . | CASRNWGQVNQPQHF | TGTGCCAGCAGGAACTGGGGGCAGGTCAATCAGCCCCAGCATTTT
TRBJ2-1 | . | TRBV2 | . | CASSAAGEQFF | TGTGCCAGCAGCGCAGCGGGTGAGCAGTTCTTC
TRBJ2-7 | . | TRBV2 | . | CASRGDRTSYEQYF | TGTGCCAGCAGGGGTGACAGGACCTCCTACGAGCAGTACTTC
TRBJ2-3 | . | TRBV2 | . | CASRDTGDPLPSTDTQYF | TGTGCCAGCAGGGACACAGGCGACCCCCTTCCTAGCACAGATACGCAGTATTTT
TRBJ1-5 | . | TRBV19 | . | CASSMGARNNQPQHF | TGTGCCAGTAGTATGGGGGCGAGGAACAATCAGCCCCAGCATTTT
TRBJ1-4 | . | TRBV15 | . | CATSRDHAEGVGKLFF | TGTGCCACCAGCAGAGATCACGCGGAAGGGGTCGGAAAACTGTTTTTT
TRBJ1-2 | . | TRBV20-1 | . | CSARQNYGYTF | TGCAGTGCAAGACAGAACTATGGCTACACCTTC
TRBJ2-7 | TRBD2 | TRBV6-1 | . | CASDLLAGPEQYF | TGTGCCAGCGACCTACTAGCGGGACCGGAGCAGTACTTC
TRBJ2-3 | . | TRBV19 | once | CASSPAQGNTDTQYF | TGTGCCAGTAGCCCGGCTCAGGGAAACACAGATACGCAGTATTTT
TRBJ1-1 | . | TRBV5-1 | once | CASTSGRDREAFF | TGCGCCAGCACCTCTGGGAGGGACCGAGAAGCTTTCTTT
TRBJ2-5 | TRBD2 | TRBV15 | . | CATSSVGLAVETQYF | TGTGCCACCAGCAGTGTAGGACTAGCAGTTGAGACCCAGTACTTC
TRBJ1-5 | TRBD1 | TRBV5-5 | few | CASSFRTGNQPQHF | TGTGCCAGCAGCTTTCGGACAGGGAATCAGCCCCAGCATTTT
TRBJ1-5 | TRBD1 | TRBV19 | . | CASSPQGTADQPQHF | TGTGCCAGTAGTCCACAAGGGACAGCCGATCAGCCCCAGCATTTT